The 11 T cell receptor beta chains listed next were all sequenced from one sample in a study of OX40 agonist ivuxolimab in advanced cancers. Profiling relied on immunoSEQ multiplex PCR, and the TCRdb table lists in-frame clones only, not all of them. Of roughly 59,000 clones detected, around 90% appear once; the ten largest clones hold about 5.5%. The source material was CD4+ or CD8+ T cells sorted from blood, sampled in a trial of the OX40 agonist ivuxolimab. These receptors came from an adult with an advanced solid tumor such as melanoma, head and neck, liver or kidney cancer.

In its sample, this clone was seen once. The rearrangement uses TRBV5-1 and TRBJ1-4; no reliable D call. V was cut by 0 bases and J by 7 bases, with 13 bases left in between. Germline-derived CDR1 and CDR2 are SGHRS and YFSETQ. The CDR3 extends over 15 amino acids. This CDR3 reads CASSLGGRTFEKLFF. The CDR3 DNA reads TGCGCCAGCAGCTTGGGCGGCAGAACATTTGAAAAACTGTTTTTT.

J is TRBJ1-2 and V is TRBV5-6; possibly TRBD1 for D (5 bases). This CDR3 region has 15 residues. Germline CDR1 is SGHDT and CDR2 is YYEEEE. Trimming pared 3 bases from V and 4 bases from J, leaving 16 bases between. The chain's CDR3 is CASSSRQTLSYGYTF. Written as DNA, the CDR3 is TGTGCCAGCAGCTCCCGACAGACGTTGAGCTATGGCTACACCTTC. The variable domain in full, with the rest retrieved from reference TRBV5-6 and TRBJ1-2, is DAGVTQSPTHLIKTRGQQVTLRCSPKSGHDTVSWYQQALGQGPQFIFQYYEEEERQRGNFPDRFSGHQFPNYSSELNVNALLLGDSALYLCASSSRQTLSYGYTFGSGTRLTVV.

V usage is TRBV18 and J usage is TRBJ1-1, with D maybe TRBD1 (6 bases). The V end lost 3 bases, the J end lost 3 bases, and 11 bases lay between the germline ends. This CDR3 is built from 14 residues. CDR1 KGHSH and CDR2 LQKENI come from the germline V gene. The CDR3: CASSPRGADTEAFF. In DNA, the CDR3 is TGTGCCAGCTCACCTCGGGGGGCAGACACTGAAGCTTTCTTT.

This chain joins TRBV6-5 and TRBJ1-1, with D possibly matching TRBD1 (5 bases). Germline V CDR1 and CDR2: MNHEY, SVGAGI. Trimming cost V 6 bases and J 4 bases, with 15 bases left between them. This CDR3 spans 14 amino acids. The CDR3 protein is CASRPSIGTTEAFF. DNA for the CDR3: TGTGCCAGCAGACCCTCGATAGGGACCACTGAAGCTTTCTTT.

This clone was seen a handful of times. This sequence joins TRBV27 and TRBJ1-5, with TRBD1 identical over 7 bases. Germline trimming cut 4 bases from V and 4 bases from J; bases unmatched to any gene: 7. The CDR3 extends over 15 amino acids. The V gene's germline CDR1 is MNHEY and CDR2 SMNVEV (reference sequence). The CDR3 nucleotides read TGTGCCAGCAGTTCGACAGGGAATCTTAATCAGCCCCAGCATTTT. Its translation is CASSSTGNLNQPQHF.

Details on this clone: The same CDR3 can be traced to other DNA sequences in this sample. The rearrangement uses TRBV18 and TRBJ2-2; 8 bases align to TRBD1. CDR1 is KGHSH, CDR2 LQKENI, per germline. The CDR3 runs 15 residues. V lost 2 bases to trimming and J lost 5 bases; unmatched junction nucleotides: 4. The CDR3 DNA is TGTGCCAGCTCACCAAGGACAGGGAGAACCGGGGAGCTGTTTTTT. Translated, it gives CASSPRTGRTGELFF.

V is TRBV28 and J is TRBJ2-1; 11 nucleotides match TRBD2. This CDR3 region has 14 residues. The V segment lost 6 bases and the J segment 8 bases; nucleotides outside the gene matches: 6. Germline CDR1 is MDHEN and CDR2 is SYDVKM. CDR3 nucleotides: TGTGCCAGCAGACTAGCGGGAGTTTCGGATGAGCAGTTCTTC. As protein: CASRLAGVSDEQFF.

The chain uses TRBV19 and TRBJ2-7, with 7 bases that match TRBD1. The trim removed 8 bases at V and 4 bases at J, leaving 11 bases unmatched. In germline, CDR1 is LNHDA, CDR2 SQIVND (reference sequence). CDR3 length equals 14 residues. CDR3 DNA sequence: TGTGCCAGTTCCGACAGGGCATTTGATTACGAGCAGTACTTC. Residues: CASSDRAFDYEQYF. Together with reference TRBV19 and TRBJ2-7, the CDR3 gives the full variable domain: DGGITQSPKYLFRKEGQNVTLSCEQNLNHDAMYWYRQDPGQGLRLIYYSQIVNDFQKGDIAEGYSVSREKKESFPLTVTSAQKNPTAFYLCASSDRAFDYEQYFGPGTRLTVT.

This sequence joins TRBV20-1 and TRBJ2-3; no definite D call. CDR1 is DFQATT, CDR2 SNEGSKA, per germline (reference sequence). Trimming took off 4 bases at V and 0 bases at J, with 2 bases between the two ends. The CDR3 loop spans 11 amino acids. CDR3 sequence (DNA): TGCAGTGCTATTAGCACAGATACGCAGTATTTT. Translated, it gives CSAISTDTQYF.

The CDR3 loop reads CASSLAGWSDTQYF. In nucleotides, the CDR3 is TGCGCCAGCAGCTTGGCGGGGTGGTCAGATACGCAGTATTTT. This chain links TRBV5-1 with TRBJ2-3; TRBD2 is a possible D gene (5 bases). The length of the CDR3 is 14 residues. The germline gives CDR1 SGHRS, CDR2 YFSETQ. The V end was cut by 0 bases, the J end by 4 bases, with 9 bases between.

CDR3 sequence: CASSFPRQGTNTGELFF. The CDR3 DNA is TGTGCCAGCAGTTTCCCTCGACAGGGCACGAACACCGGGGAGCTGTTTTTT. The rearrangement links TRBV28 to TRBJ2-2; 7 bases are shared with TRBD1. The germline V gene encodes CDR1 MDHEN and CDR2 SYDVKM. CDR3 size: 17 residues. V lost 3 bases and J lost 0; bases outside the gene matches: 7.